The entry below gives a single TCR beta chain sequence along with its context. Its cognate antigen is unknown. This record comes from a study of T cell responses to AZD1222 COVID-19 vaccine. Points from the study as a whole: Spike-specific TCR breadth and depth both grew after two AZD1222 doses. Only 5 to 7 AZD1222 recipients tested seropositive at baseline. Repertoire sampling occurred only after the peak T cell response. In a largely white British group with more females than males, clonal diversity was possibly underestimated.

The table came from immunoSEQ multiplex PCR; TCRdb's copy has only in-frame clones and leaves some out. The sample lists 95,000 to 150,000 clones; around 85% were seen once. The source was peripheral blood, collected 28 days after the second AZD1222 dose. The clonotype originates from an adult who received the AZD1222 COVID-19 vaccine.

In DNA form, the CDR3 reads TGTGCCAGCAGTGGAGGTGGCAGCTCCTATAATTCACCCCTCCACTTT. Protein product: CASSGGGSSYNSPLHF. This chain links TRBV7-2 with TRBJ1-6; D remains unclear. CDR3 length: 16 amino acids. Germline V gene lookup returns CDR1 SGHTA and CDR2 FQGNSA. V lost 6 bases to trimming and J lost 0 bases, with 12 bases between them.